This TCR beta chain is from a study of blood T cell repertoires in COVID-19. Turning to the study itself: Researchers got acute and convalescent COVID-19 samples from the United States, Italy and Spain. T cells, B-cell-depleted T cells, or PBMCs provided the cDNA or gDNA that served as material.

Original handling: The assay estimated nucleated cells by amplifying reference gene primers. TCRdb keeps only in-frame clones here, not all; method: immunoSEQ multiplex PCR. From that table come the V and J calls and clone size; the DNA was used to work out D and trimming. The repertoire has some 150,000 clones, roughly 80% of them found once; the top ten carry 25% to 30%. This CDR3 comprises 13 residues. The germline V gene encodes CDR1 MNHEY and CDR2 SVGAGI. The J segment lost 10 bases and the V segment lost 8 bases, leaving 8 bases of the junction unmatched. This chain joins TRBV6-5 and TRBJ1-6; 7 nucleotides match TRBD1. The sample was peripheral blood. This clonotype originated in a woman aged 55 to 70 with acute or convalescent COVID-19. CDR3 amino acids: CASLRQGGSPLHF. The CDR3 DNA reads TGTGCCAGCCTACGACAGGGAGGATCACCCCTCCACTTT.